This T cell receptor beta chain was recorded in a study of glioma-infiltrating T cells after dendritic cell vaccination (dated by TCRdb to about 2016). Context from the whole study: The cohort included some 15 glioblastoma patients drawn from Phase I and II dendritic cell vaccination trials, of whom 9 were newly diagnosed and 6 had recurrent disease. Patients received autologous tumor lysate-pulsed dendritic cell vaccination between about 2003 and 2012. To make the vaccine, monocyte-derived dendritic cells were cultured for about seven days with IL-4 and GM-CSF and then pulsed overnight with autologous tumor lysate. Survival after dendritic cell vaccination was correlated with TCR sequencing metrics such as TIL content and the overlap between tumor and blood repertoires. Each patient was given three intradermal dendritic cell vaccine injections, spaced two weeks apart, in the arm below the axilla. Deep sequencing of TCR beta CDR3 regions was used to quantify tumor-infiltrating lymphocyte content and compare tumor and blood repertoires in dendritic cell-vaccinated glioblastoma patients.

Results and caveats for the whole study, not just this receptor: The response model built on TCR overlap across three groups was characterized as speculative, with prospective validation still needed. After dendritic cell vaccination, a higher estimated pretreatment TIL content predicted longer time to progression and overall survival. The cohort was small and heterogeneous, few patients had complete blood and tumor sets, and even fewer had initial-recurrent tumor pairs. No direct relationship between TCR clonality and survival was found, suggesting that a diverse polyclonal response may matter.

Turning to this clone: The antigen it recognizes is unknown. Base qualities are not at hand, and no much larger clone is one base apart.

TCRB CDR3 regions were amplified from around 2.1 ug genomic DNA, or all available DNA if less, using the immunoSEQ assay. For multiplex PCR, 60 forward primers for TCR V beta segments and 13 reverse primers for J beta segments were used. Synthetic control templates were spiked into each sample at limiting dilution to estimate reads per starting template. The Illumina HiSeq System generated sequencing reads of 87 bp. Processing in the source paper ran as follows. PCR and sequencing errors were removed by a nearest neighbor algorithm that merged closely related sequences. TCR overlap was measured as the percentage of unique tumor TCR beta sequences that were also present in the peripheral blood of the same patient. TCRdb holds this immuneACCESS table with in-frame rearrangements only. Some clones are missing; in checked studies, unresolved V genes explain under half, and the rest has no known cause. The V and J calls and the clone size are those of that table, but D and trimming were determined from the DNA. This sample lists 85,000 to 100,000 clones; around 85% were detected once. Of the sample, roughly 8.4% is held by the ten largest clones.

This specimen's time point label, interpreted: after dendritic cell vaccination, including at tumor progression/relapse. Patients were selected on the basis of adequate residual fresh-frozen tumor tissue and more than two years of available survival data. Molecular status otherwise varied across the glioblastoma patients, but none of them carried an isocitrate dehydrogenase mutation. PBMC collection took place before vaccination, two weeks after the third vaccination, and at tumor progression if progression occurred. The Qiagen DNeasy Blood extraction Kit was used for extraction of genomic DNA. The germline V gene (reference sequence) yields MNHEY for CDR1 and SMNVEV for CDR2. The CDR3 measures 15 amino acids from cysteine to phenylalanine. Only the CDR3 region is kept as DNA, spanning 45 bases read in frame from base 1. V lost 6 bases and J lost 4 bases; the stretch between them is 16 bases long.

The clonotype comes from a human donor with glioblastoma. The sample in question was blood, obtained after dendritic cell vaccination. In this chain, TRBV27 is recombined with TRBJ2-1; TRBD2 is a possible D gene, resting on 7 matching bases. The CDR3 region has the sequence CASSPDRGGYNEQFF. The nucleotide sequence reads TGTGCCAGCAGCCCCGATAGGGGGGGATACAATGAGCAGTTCTTC.